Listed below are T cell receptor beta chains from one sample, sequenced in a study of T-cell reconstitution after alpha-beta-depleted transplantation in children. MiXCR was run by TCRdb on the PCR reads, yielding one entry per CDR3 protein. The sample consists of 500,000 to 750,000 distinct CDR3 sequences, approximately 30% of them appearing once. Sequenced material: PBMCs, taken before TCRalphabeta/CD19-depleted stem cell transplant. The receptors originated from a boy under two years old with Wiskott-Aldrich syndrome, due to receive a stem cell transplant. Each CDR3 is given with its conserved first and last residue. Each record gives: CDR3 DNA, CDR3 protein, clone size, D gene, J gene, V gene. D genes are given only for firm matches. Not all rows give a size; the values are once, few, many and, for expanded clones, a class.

TGTGCCAGCAGCTTTGGACCAATGTACGATGAGCAGTTCTTC	CASSFGPMYDEQFF	NA	NA	TRBJ2-1	TRBV5-5
TGCGCCAGCAGCTTGGAGGCGGGCGTGGACATTCAGTACTTC	CASSLEAGVDIQYF	few	NA	TRBJ2-4	TRBV5-1
TGTGCCTGGAGTGTTTCTGGTGTGAACACTGAAGCTTTCTTT	CAWSVSGVNTEAFF	few	NA	TRBJ1-1	TRBV30
TGCAGTGCTAGGGATGTGGGGGGGGCCGTCGGGGAGCTGTTTTTT	CSARDVGGAVGELFF	NA	NA	TRBJ2-2	TRBV20-1
TGTGCCACCAGTGATCCTAGGAGAGGGAGCGACAATGAGCAGTTCTTC	CATSDPRRGSDNEQFF	NA	NA	TRBJ2-1	TRBV24-1
TGCGCCAGCAGCTGGGGGACAGCCCTTGAAGCTTTCTTT	CASSWGTALEAFF	few	TRBD1	TRBJ1-1	TRBV5-1
TGTGCCATCAGTGTGCAGGGTATGGAGTACGAGCAGTACTTC	CAISVQGMEYEQYF	NA	NA	TRBJ2-7	TRBV10-3
TGCAGTGCGAGGCCTCCACACAAGGACACTGAAGCTTTCTTT	CSARPPHKDTEAFF	few	NA	TRBJ1-1	TRBV20-1
TGCGCCAGCAGCTTGGTGGCGGGAGGGCCCAACGAGCAGTACTTC	CASSLVAGGPNEQYF	NA	TRBD2	TRBJ2-7	TRBV5-1
TGTGCCAGCAGCCGAACCCAGAACACTGAAGCTTTCTTT	CASSRTQNTEAFF	few	NA	TRBJ1-1	TRBV7-8